Presented here are 27 T cell receptor beta chains from one specimen sequenced in a study of T cells in Graves' hyperthyroidism and ophthalmopathy. Using RNA transcripts as the source, TCR beta CDR3 regions were amplified. Initially, a first-round RT-PCR of the TCR CDR3 employed the HTBI primer set. TCRdb fed the multiplex PCR reads into MiXCR, producing one record per CDR3 protein. The sample consists of 480,000 or so distinct CDR3 sequences, about 46% of them appearing once. Material for sequencing was peripheral blood or thyroid tissue (not recorded which). The receptors here all came from an adult woman with Graves' disease, either hyperthyroidism or ophthalmopathy (not recorded which).

This rearrangement joins TRBV11-2 to TRBJ1-4; D gene uncertain. The CDR3 contains 12 residues. Germline V CDR1 and CDR2: SGHAT, FQNNGV. V was trimmed by 0 bases and J by 11 bases, leaving 7 bases between them. DNA for the CDR3: TGTGCCAGCAGCTTAGAATACGAGAAACTGTTTTTT. This codes for CASSLEYEKLFF. The full variable domain, in which reference TRBV11-2 and TRBJ1-4 provide the parts outside the CDR3, is EAGVAQSPRYKIIEKRQSVAFWCNPISGHATLYWYQQILGQGPKLLIQFQNNGVVDDSQLPKDRFSAERLKGVDSTLKIQPAKLEDSAVYLCASSLEYEKLFFGSGTQLSVL.

The chain has TRBV19 and TRBJ2-2; maybe TRBD2 (5 bases). Germline CDR1 is LNHDA and CDR2 is SQIVND (reference sequence). This CDR3 comprises 12 residues. V was clipped by 7 bases and J by 7 bases, with 10 bases between them. CDR3 loop: CASTSGNGELFF. The DNA of the CDR3 is TGTGCCAGTACAAGCGGCAACGGGGAGCTGTTTTTT.

J is TRBJ1-5 and V is TRBV7-2; D is unclear. Between the trimmed V and J ends, which lost 5 bases and 4 bases, there was a span of 15 bases. Germline CDR1 and CDR2: SGHTA and FQGNSA. The CDR3 totals 15 residues. Here the CDR3 reads CASSVGRYRNQPQHF. In DNA form, the CDR3 reads TGTGCCAGCAGCGTCGGCAGGTACCGGAATCAGCCCCAGCATTTT.

The J gene is TRBJ1-5, the V gene TRBV9, with D unresolved. Germline V lookup: CDR1 SGDLS, CDR2 YYNGEE. The V gene lost 3 bases and the J gene lost 0 bases, with 7 bases spanning the gap. The CDR3 extends over 14 amino acids. The CDR3 coding sequence is TGTGCCAGCAGCGCCGCCTATAGCAATCAGCCCCAGCATTTT. Encoded protein: CASSAAYSNQPQHF. Together with reference TRBV9 and TRBJ1-5, the CDR3 gives the full variable domain: DSGVTQTPKHLITATGQRVTLRCSPRSGDLSVYWYQQSLDQGLQFLIQYYNGEERAKGNILERFSAQQFPDLHSELNLSSLELGDSALYFCASSAAYSNQPQHFGDGTRLSIL.

The V call is TRBV4-1, the J call TRBJ2-7; 11 nucleotides line up with TRBD2. V lost 4 bases and J lost 2; bases outside the gene matches: 16. CDR1 MGHRA and CDR2 YSYEKL come from the germline V gene. The CDR3 is 19 amino acids. The CDR3 sequence is CASSRRTGTSGEIAYEQYF. In nucleotides, the CDR3 is TGCGCCAGCAGCCGGAGAACCGGGACTAGCGGAGAGATTGCCTACGAGCAGTACTTC.

The J gene is TRBJ1-2, the V gene TRBV5-1; a possible D gene is TRBD1 (5 bases). The CDR3 is 15 residues long. Germline lookup yields CDR1 SGHRS and CDR2 YFSETQ. The V end was cut by 0 bases, the J end by 5 bases, with 14 bases between. CDR3 sequence: CASSLVFQGLYGYTF. CDR3 sequence (DNA): TGCGCCAGCAGCTTGGTATTCCAGGGACTATATGGCTACACCTTC. Full variable domain (missing parts from reference TRBV5-1 and TRBJ1-2): KAGVTQTPRYLIKTRGQQVTLSCSPISGHRSVSWYQQTPGQGLQFLFEYFSETQRNKGNFPGRFSGRQFSNSRSEMNVSTLELGDSALYLCASSLVFQGLYGYTFGSGTRLTVV.

J is TRBJ2-6 and V is TRBV29-1; perhaps TRBD1 as D (6 bases). The CDR3 sequence is 13 residues long. Germline V lookup: CDR1 SQVTM, CDR2 ANQGSEA. The V end was cut by 7 bases, the J end by 2 bases, with 9 bases between. CDR3 bases: TGCAGCGCCCGGGACACTGGGGCCAACGTCCTGACTTTC. Protein: CSARDTGANVLTF. The complete variable domain, with remaining parts taken from reference TRBV29-1 and TRBJ2-6, reads SAVISQKPSRDICQRGTSLTIQCQVDSQVTMMFWYRQQPGQSLTLIATANQGSEATYESGFVIDKFPISRPNLTFSTLTVSNMSPEDSSIYLCSARDTGANVLTFGAGSRLTVL.

This chain uses TRBV20-1 with TRBJ1-2, with D possibly matching TRBD1 (5 bases). The CDR3 contains 14 residues. CDR1 is DFQATT and CDR2 is SNEGSKA in the germline V gene (reference sequence). Trimming took 3 bases from V and 4 from J, leaving 15 bases between them. CDR3 residues: CSAREGDYPYGYTF. The CDR3, as DNA: TGCAGTGCTAGGGAAGGGGATTACCCCTATGGCTACACCTTC.

This chain connects TRBV4-1 to TRBJ1-6; possible D gene TRBD1, 5 bases. The V gene lost 2 bases and the J gene lost 7 bases, with 18 bases spanning the gap. Germline V gene data show CDR1 as MGHRA and CDR2 as YSYEKL. The CDR3 has 17 amino acids. CDR3 nucleotides: TGCGCCAGCAGCCAATCATTGGGACTAATCCGAAATTCACCCCTCCACTTT. Translating it yields CASSQSLGLIRNSPLHF.

The V gene is TRBV29-1, the J gene TRBJ2-7; TRBD2 matches at 13 bases. Germline values: CDR1 SQVTM, CDR2 ANQGSEA. Trimming at V came to 5 bases and at J to 2 bases, leaving 3 bases not matched to a gene. The CDR3 loop spans 14 amino acids. The CDR3 loop is CSVPGTSGAYEQYF. CDR3 bases: TGCAGCGTTCCGGGGACTAGCGGGGCCTACGAGCAGTACTTC.

This clonotype was observed many times. This chain joins TRBV9 and TRBJ1-2, with 7 positions matching TRBD1. The germline V gene has CDR1 SGDLS and CDR2 YYNGEE. CDR3 length: 13 amino acids. J lost 7 bases, V lost 2 bases, and 5 bases had no gene match. The CDR3 DNA follows: TGTGCCAGCAGCGTCGGGACAGAGGGTGGCTACACCTTC. This codes for CASSVGTEGGYTF.

The V call is TRBV7-6, the J call TRBJ2-7; 12 nucleotides agree with TRBD2. From germline, CDR1 is SGHVS and CDR2 FNYEAQ. The CDR3 contains 19 residues. V lost 0 bases and J lost 4; bases outside the gene matches: 13. For the CDR3, the DNA is TGTGCCAGCAGCTTAGCGTCTTTGACTAGCGGGAGCAGGGTTTACGAGCAGTACTTC. This codes for CASSLASLTSGSRVYEQYF.

This chain joins TRBV6-6 and TRBJ2-5; 8 positions agree with TRBD2. Trimming removed 2 bases from V and 4 bases from J; junction bases left unmatched: 6. CDR1 MNHNY and CDR2 SVGAGI come from the germline V gene (reference sequence). The CDR3 is made up of 15 amino acids. The CDR3: CASSYGAGGTETQYF. CDR3 DNA: TGTGCCAGCAGTTACGGGGCGGGAGGAACAGAGACCCAGTACTTC.

A few counts support this clonotype. V usage is TRBV9 and J usage is TRBJ2-5, with 7 positions matching TRBD2. CDR1 and CDR2 from the germline V gene are SGDLS and YYNGEE. The CDR3 is 16 residues long. Trimming at V came to 0 bases and at J to 5 bases, leaving 10 bases not matched to a gene. The CDR3 DNA follows: TGTGCCAGCAGCGTAGTTGGCGGGAGTGCAATCGAGACCCAGTACTTC. This gives the protein CASSVVGGSAIETQYF.

This clonotype was detected only a few times. The V gene is TRBV2, the J gene TRBJ2-6; perhaps TRBD1 as D (5 bases). CDR3 length equals 18 residues. V was shortened by 3 bases and J by 4 bases, with 19 bases between the two germline ends. Germline CDR1 SNHLY, CDR2 FYNNEI. DNA of the CDR3: TGTGCCAGCAGTGACCCCAGGGTATCGCAGTCAGGGGCCAACGTCCTGACTTTC. It codes for CASSDPRVSQSGANVLTF.

This clonotype occurred many times. The chain combines TRBV5-1 with TRBJ1-4, with 7 bases aligning to TRBD1. The V gene's germline CDR1 is SGHRS and CDR2 YFSETQ. The CDR3 is made up of 14 amino acids. Unmatched junction bases numbered 3, after V lost 0 bases and J lost 7 bases. CDR3 region: CASSLAGTAEKLFF. The CDR3 DNA follows: TGCGCCAGCAGCTTGGCCGGGACAGCTGAAAAACTGTTTTTT.

In this sample, this clonotype turned up many times. This chain connects TRBV10-3 to TRBJ1-1; D is uncertain. V shed 4 bases and J shed 3 bases, with 3 bases lying between them. This CDR3 spans 11 amino acids. Germline CDR1 and CDR2: ENHRY and SYGVKD. Here the CDR3 reads CAISGDTEAFF. The CDR3 coding sequence is TGTGCCATCAGTGGAGACACTGAAGCTTTCTTT.

Here the CDR3 reads CSAVPALAYPGELFF. The CDR3 DNA sequence: TGCAGTGCCGTCCCCGCGCTAGCGTATCCCGGGGAGCTGTTTTTT. V usage is TRBV20-1 and J usage is TRBJ2-2; D might be TRBD2 (6 bases). Germline V gene lookup returns CDR1 DFQATT and CDR2 SNEGSKA (reference sequence). The CDR3 is 15 amino acids. V was pared by 6 bases and J by 6 bases, with 20 bases between.

This clonotype turned up a few times. The genes are TRBV7-9 and TRBJ2-7; no clear D gene. There are 15 residues in the CDR3. Between the trimmed V and J ends, which lost 2 bases and 3 bases, there was a span of 14 bases. Per germline, CDR1 SEHNR and CDR2 FQNEAQ (reference sequence). This chain's CDR3 is CASSLSSGYGYEQYF. The CDR3 DNA reads as TGTGCCAGCAGCTTATCCTCCGGGTATGGCTACGAGCAGTACTTC.

This clonotype showed up just a few times. The J gene is TRBJ2-5, the V gene TRBV15; TRBD2 is a possible D gene (6 bases). Trimming cost V 0 bases and J 5 bases, with 13 bases left between them. This CDR3 region has 15 residues. Germline loops: CDR1 LNHNV, CDR2 YYDKDF (reference sequence). CDR3 sequence: CATSREERAGETQYF. The CDR3, as DNA: TGTGCCACCAGCAGAGAAGAGCGGGCAGGGGAGACCCAGTACTTC.

This clonotype has ten or more counts. CDR3 region: CASSQDGRWETQYF. The DNA for the CDR3 is TGCGCCAGCAGCCAAGATGGCAGATGGGAGACCCAGTACTTC. This chain links TRBV4-1 with TRBJ2-5; D gene unclear. V lost 0 bases and J 5 bases, leaving 10 bases between the germline ends. Germline CDR1 MGHRA, CDR2 YSYEKL. The CDR3 consists of 14 residues.

This chain uses TRBV29-1 with TRBJ2-7, with 8 bases fitting TRBD1. V was pared by 7 bases and J by 2 bases, with 10 bases of the junction left unmatched. The germline V gene encodes CDR1 SQVTM and CDR2 ANQGSEA. This CDR3 has 14 amino acids. CDR3 in amino acids: CSATLVDRAYEQYF. CDR3 DNA: TGCAGCGCCACATTGGTGGACAGGGCCTACGAGCAGTACTTC.

V usage is TRBV25-1 and J usage is TRBJ1-5; 7 positions agree with TRBD1. V shed 5 bases, J shed 3 bases, and the junction held 13 bases outside the gene matches. Germline values: CDR1 MGHDK, CDR2 SYGVNS. CDR3 length: 17 amino acids. The CDR3 DNA sequence: TGTGCCAGCAGTTCTTCAGCGGGAACAGGGGTCAATCAGCCCCAGCATTTT. This gives the protein CASSSSAGTGVNQPQHF.

The sample holds many counts of this clonotype. The chain couples TRBV19 to TRBJ1-5; D is unresolved. V gave up 2 bases and J gave up 3 bases, with 8 bases separating them. Per the germline V gene, CDR1 is LNHDA and CDR2 is SQIVND (reference sequence). The CDR3 length is 14 residues. CDR3 nucleotide sequence: TGTGCCAGTAGTATATTTGGTTCCAATCAGCCCCAGCATTTT. Its protein product is CASSIFGSNQPQHF.

This clonotype has at least ten counts. The gene calls are TRBV20-1 and TRBJ1-5; TRBD1 might be the D (5 bases). V was pared by 5 bases and J by 7 bases, with 12 bases between. This CDR3 is built from 12 residues. The V gene's germline CDR1 is DFQATT and CDR2 SNEGSKA (reference sequence). The CDR3: CSAREGSQPQHF. CDR3 sequence (DNA): TGCAGTGCTCGGGAGGGGAGCCAGCCCCAGCATTTT.

The V gene is TRBV7-8, the J gene TRBJ2-1, with a possible D match to TRBD2 (6 bases). This CDR3 region has 14 residues. V was cut by 5 bases and J by 8 bases, with 16 bases left in between. CDR1 is SGHVS, CDR2 FQNEAQ, per germline. CDR3 coding DNA: TGTGCCAGCAGCCTGGGCCCAAGCGGGTATGAGCAGTTCTTC. Translating gives CASSLGPSGYEQFF.

The chain joins TRBV20-1 to TRBJ2-7; D not resolved. From germline, CDR1 is DFQATT and CDR2 SNEGSKA (reference sequence). V was trimmed by 3 bases and J by 3 bases, leaving 9 bases between them. The CDR3 has 12 residues. The CDR3 loop reads CSARNIDYEQYF. The DNA for the CDR3 is TGCAGTGCTAGGAACATTGACTACGAGCAGTACTTC.